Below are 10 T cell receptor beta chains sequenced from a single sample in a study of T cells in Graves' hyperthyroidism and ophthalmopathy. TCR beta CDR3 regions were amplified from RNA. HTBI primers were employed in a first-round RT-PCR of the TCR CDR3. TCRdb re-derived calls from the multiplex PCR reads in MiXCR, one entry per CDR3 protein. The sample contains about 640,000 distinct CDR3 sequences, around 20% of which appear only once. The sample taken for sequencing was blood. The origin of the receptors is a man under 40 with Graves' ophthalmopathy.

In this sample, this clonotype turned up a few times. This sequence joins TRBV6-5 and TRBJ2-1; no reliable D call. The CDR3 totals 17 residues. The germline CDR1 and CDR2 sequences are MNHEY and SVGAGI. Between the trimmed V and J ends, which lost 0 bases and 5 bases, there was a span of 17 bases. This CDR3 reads CASSYSQLALSDNEQFF. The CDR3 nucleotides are TGTGCCAGCAGTTACTCCCAACTGGCCCTGTCTGACAATGAGCAGTTCTTC.

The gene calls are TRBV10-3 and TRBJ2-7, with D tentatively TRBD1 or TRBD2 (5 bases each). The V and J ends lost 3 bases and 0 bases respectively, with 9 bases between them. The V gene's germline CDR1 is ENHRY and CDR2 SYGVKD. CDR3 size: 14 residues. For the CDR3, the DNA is TGTGCCATCAGTGATAAGGGGAGCTCCTACGAGCAGTACTTC. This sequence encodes CAISDKGSSYEQYF.

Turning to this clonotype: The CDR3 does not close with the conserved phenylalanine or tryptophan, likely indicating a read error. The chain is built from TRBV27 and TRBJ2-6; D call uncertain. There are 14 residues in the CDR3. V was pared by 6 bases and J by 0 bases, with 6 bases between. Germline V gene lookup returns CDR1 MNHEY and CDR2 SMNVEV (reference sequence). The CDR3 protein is CASSPASGANVLTL. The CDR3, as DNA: TGTGCCAGCAGCCCCGCCTCTGGGGCCAACGTCCTGACTCTC.

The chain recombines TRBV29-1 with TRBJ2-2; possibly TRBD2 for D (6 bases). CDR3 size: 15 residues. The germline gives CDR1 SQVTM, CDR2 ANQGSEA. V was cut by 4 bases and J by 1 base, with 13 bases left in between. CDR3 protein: CSVAPGTLNTGELFF. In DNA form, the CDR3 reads TGCAGCGTTGCCCCCGGGACTTTGAACACCGGGGAGCTGTTTTTT.

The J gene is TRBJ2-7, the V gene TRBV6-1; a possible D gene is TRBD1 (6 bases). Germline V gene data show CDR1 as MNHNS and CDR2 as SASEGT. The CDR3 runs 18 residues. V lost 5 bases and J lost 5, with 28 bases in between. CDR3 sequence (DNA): TGTGCCAGCAGTAATGACCTCCCTCGTTCAGGGGCCGAGAACGAGCAGTACTTC. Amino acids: CASSNDLPRSGAENEQYF.

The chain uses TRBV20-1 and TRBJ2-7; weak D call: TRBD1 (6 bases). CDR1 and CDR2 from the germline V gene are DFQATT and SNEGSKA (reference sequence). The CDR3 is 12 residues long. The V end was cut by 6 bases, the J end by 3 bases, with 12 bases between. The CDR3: CSATGLGYEQYF. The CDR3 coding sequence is TGCAGTGCAACAGGGCTAGGCTACGAGCAGTACTTC.

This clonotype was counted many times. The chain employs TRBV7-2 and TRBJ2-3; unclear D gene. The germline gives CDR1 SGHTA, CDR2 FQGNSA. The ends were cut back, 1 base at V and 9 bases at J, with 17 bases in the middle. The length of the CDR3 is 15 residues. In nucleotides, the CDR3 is TGTGCCAGCAGCTTAGGGGAAACGGGCCTCAGAACGCAGTATTTT. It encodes CASSLGETGLRTQYF.

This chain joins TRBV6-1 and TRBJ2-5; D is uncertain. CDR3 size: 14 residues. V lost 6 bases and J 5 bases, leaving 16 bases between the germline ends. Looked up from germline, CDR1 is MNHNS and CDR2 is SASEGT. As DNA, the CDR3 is TGTGCCAGCAGGCCCCACTCTGGTGGGGAGACCCAGTACTTC. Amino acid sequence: CASRPHSGGETQYF.

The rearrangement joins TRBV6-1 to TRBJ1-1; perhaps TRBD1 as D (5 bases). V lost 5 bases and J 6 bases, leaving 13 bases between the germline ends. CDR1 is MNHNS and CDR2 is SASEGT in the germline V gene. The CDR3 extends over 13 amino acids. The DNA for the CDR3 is TGTGCCAGCAGTTCGGGGCTAAGCGCTGAAGCTTTCTTT. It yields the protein CASSSGLSAEAFF.

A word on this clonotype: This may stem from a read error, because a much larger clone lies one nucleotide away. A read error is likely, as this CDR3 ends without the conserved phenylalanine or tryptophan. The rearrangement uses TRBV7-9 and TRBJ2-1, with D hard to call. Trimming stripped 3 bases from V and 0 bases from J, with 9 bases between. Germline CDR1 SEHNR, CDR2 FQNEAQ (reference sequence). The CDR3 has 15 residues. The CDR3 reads CASSFLDGSYNEQFS. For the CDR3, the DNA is TGTGCCAGCAGCTTCCTGGACGGCTCCTACAATGAGCAGTTCTCC.